This TCR beta chain comes out of a study of tumor-infiltrating lymphocytes in primary liver carcinoma. As for the study in general: Subjects consisted of male and female patients aged 30 to 69 years. Study-wide results and limits: Each sample was bulk and unsorted; consequently, CD4+ and CD8+ repertoires were not compared. Tumor-blood pairs (like tumor-adjacent pairs) overlapped less than tumor region pairs did.

This clonotype occurred a few times. As yet, its antigen is unknown. Trimming cost V 5 bases and J 11 bases; bases outside gene matches: 15. The CDR3 consists of 16 residues. Germline DNA was also extracted, and blood RNA derived from unsorted whole blood. Preoperatively, peripheral blood was drawn, approximately 4.2 milliliters in total. From roughly 0.55 ug of total RNA, TCR beta-specific cDNA was reverse-transcribed using a constant-region primer. Construction of TCR beta libraries relied on three successive nested multiplex PCR rounds employing slightly modified ARM-PCR. Amplification in the first two PCR rounds was performed using TRBV1-TRBV30 forward primers and a C-beta reverse primer for approximately 10 cycles each. TCRdb passed the multiplex PCR reads through MiXCR, listing each CDR3 protein once. The sample lists about 320,000 distinct CDR3 sequences, 45% to 70% occurring once.

The chain employs TRBV12-3 or TRBV12-4 and TRBJ1-5, with 10 bases matching TRBD1. Sequences were obtained from peripheral blood. The sequence was obtained from a woman aged 30 to 39 with primary liver carcinoma and hepatitis B virus infection. CDR3 bases: TGTGCCAGCAGTCTCGCCGGGACAGGGGAGAGGAGGGCCCAGCATTTT. Translating it yields CASSLAGTGERRAQHF.